This is a list of T cell receptor beta chains from one sample in a study of shared clonotypes between healthy human individuals. The protocol was immunoSEQ multiplex PCR, while the TCRdb copy is restricted to in-frame clones and leaves out a portion. The table lists about 680,000 clones, roughly 73% of them singletons. Sequenced sample: memory CD4+ T cells sorted from blood. The receptors here all came from a woman aged 25 to 39 in good health. CDR3s include the opening cysteine and the closing phenylalanine or tryptophan. The order of the fields is V gene, J gene, CDR3 protein.

>TRBV28|TRBJ1-5
CASSSTGRGNQPQHF
>TRBV6-5|TRBJ2-1
CASRAGTTVGQFF
>TRBV5-1|TRBJ2-3
CASSPISTDTQYF
>TRBV30|TRBJ2-7
CALQGGLAGVEQYF
>TRBV25-1|TRBJ2-7
CASSEAGRWDEQYF
>TRBV10-2|TRBJ2-5
CASSESTGLAGPQETQYF
>TRBV7-2|TRBJ1-1
CASSPRGGTHFGNTEAFF
>TRBV28|TRBJ1-5
CASSLWSGAGNNQPQHF
>TRBV5-1|TRBJ1-3
CASSAGTAGNTIYF
>TRBV19|TRBJ2-1
CASTLAGVVSNEQFF
>TRBV28|TRBJ1-2
CASSLTYRGGYTF
>TRBV12-2|TRBJ2-2
CASRTGKVFRTGELFF
>TRBV2|TRBJ1-2
CASKFEGNYGYTF
>TRBV7-9|TRBJ2-3
CASSLVEFLDTQYF
>TRBV10-1|TRBJ2-4
CASSESPAGEGKNIQYF
>TRBV21-1|TRBJ2-7
CASSKIGVPYEQYF
>TRBV7-9|TRBJ1-1
CASSLQGVTEAFF
>TRBV5-1|TRBJ2-1
CASSFVLAGSDEQFF
>TRBV5-4|TRBJ2-2
CASSLLSSAGGTGELFF
>TRBV7-7|TRBJ2-2
CASSLTGTTTNTGELFF
>TRBV5-1|TRBJ2-1
CASSLGSPEQFF
>TRBV18|TRBJ1-2
CASSPISGTAQFNGYTF
>TRBV6-1|TRBJ2-3
CASGNSFTDTQYF
>TRBV5-1|TRBJ2-1
CASSLSTASYNEQFF
>TRBV11-2|TRBJ2-3
CASSPRRDTQYF
>TRBV10-2|TRBJ1-1
CASYDVDRGNTEAFF
>TRBV6-1|TRBJ1-1
CASRIQGSNTEAFF
>TRBV11-2|TRBJ2-7
CASSEGLAGVAYEQYF
>TRBV5-1|TRBJ1-5
CASSRETGGNQPQHF
>TRBV6-5|TRBJ2-3
CASRKQVPDTQYF
>TRBV5-1|TRBJ2-2
CASSLGTTNTGELFF
>TRBV11-2|TRBJ2-1
CASSLRTTIDNEQFF
>TRBV6-1|TRBJ2-7
CASYTTYEQYF
>TRBV6-1|TRBJ1-2
CASSEKRVLGYTF
>TRBV4-1|TRBJ2-7
CASSPRGSGASYEQYF
>TRBV6-1|TRBJ2-6
CASSEKWQGSGANVLTF
>TRBV5-1|TRBJ2-3
CASRRQSGTGPDTQYF
>TRBV29-1|TRBJ2-1
CSGGLAGASNEQFF
>TRBV28|TRBJ1-1
CASSLGALGGNEAFF
>TRBV30|TRBJ2-3
CAWKSGGDTQYF
>TRBV28|TRBJ2-2
CASSPRGYTGELFF
>TRBV7-9|TRBJ1-2
CASSPGTGYGYTF
>TRBV27|TRBJ2-1
CASSFWTSGSNEQFF
>TRBV7-9|TRBJ2-3
CASRPPFRSQYTDTQYF
>TRBV30|TRBJ1-5
CAWSRDDQPQHF
>TRBV7-2|TRBJ1-5
CASSLVRASNQPQHF
>TRBV5-1|TRBJ2-5
CASSLVQGFYETQYF
>TRBV25-1|TRBJ2-3
CASSELGRENTDTQYF
>TRBV5-8|TRBJ1-1
CASSLWTDTEAFF
>TRBV2|TRBJ1-2
CASSPNGDPWRGYTF
>TRBV10-3|TRBJ2-5
CAISEASGMGETQYF
>TRBV11-2|TRBJ2-3
CASSTVQGTSSDTQYF